Below are 18 T cell receptor beta chains sequenced from a single sample in a study of memory B cells and T cells in multiple sclerosis. Sequenced by immunoSEQ multiplex PCR; TCRdb stores in-frame clones only, minus some. Here the sample spans 12,000 to 15,000 clones, about 70% being singletons. Sequenced input: memory (CD45RO+) CD4+ T cells from blood. Receptor source: a human donor with multiple sclerosis.

The chain joins TRBV9 to TRBJ1-5, with D possibly TRBD1 on 5 matching bases. The germline gives CDR1 SGDLS, CDR2 YYNGEE. CDR3 length: 15 amino acids. V was cut by 0 bases and J by 1 base, with 8 bases left in between. The CDR3 region has the DNA TGTGCCAGCAGCGTAGGGGGGGACAGCAATCAGCCCCAGCATTTT. As protein: CASSVGGDSNQPQHF.

This clone was seen more than once but under ten times. This rearrangement joins TRBV25-1 to TRBJ2-7, with 8 bases matching TRBD2. The CDR3 consists of 15 residues. The V gene end was trimmed by 4 bases and the J gene end by 3 bases; junction bases not matched to a gene: 8. Germline values: CDR1 MGHDK, CDR2 SYGVNS. The CDR3 coding sequence is TGTGCCAGCAGTGGATATAGCGGGATCATCTACGAGCAGTACTTC. Encoded protein: CASSGYSGIIYEQYF.

The rearrangement joins TRBV10-2 to TRBJ1-5; 9 bases match TRBD1. This CDR3 contains 18 residues. Germline values: CDR1 WSHSY, CDR2 SAAADI. V shed 3 bases and J 5 bases; nucleotides not matched to a gene: 14. The DNA for the CDR3 is TGCGCCAGCAGTGACTACAAGGGACAGGGACGGCCCCATCAGCCCCAGCATTTT. Translating gives CASSDYKGQGRPHQPQHF.

This chain joins TRBV10-1 and TRBJ1-1, with D perhaps TRBD1 (5 bases). CDR1 WNHNN and CDR2 SYGVQD come from the germline V gene (reference sequence). V lost 6 bases and J 1 base, leaving 9 bases between the germline ends. The CDR3 has 13 amino acids. CDR3 DNA: TGCGCCAGCAGCGGAGACAGGAACACTGAAGCTTTCTTT. It is translated as CASSGDRNTEAFF.

The V gene is TRBV11-3, the J gene TRBJ1-1; 7 bases are shared with TRBD1. CDR1 SGHNT and CDR2 YENEEA come from the germline V gene. The J segment lost 9 bases and the V segment lost 0 bases, leaving 1 base of the junction unmatched. The CDR3 loop spans 12 amino acids. DNA of the CDR3: TGTGCCAGCAGCTTAGATAGGGGGCAAGCTTTCTTT. Its translation: CASSLDRGQAFF.

The chain combines TRBV5-1 with TRBJ2-5; tentative D call: TRBD2 (5 bases). Germline assignment: CDR1 SGHRS and CDR2 YFSETQ. V was shortened by 4 bases and J by 1 base, with 11 bases between the two germline ends. The CDR3 sequence is 14 residues long. The CDR3 DNA follows: TGCGCCAGCAGCGCCGGACTGCTCCAAGAGACCCAGTACTTC. Translation gives CASSAGLLQETQYF.

The rearrangement uses TRBV29-1 and TRBJ1-3; perhaps TRBD1 as D (5 bases). V lost 5 bases and J lost 4, with 15 bases in between. In germline, CDR1 is SQVTM, CDR2 ANQGSEA. The CDR3 loop spans 14 amino acids. In DNA, the CDR3 is TGCAGCGTTTTAGGGCAGGGCTCCGGAAACACCATATATTTT. Protein: CSVLGQGSGNTIYF. The full variable domain, completed using reference TRBV29-1 and TRBJ1-3, is SAVISQKPSRDICQRGTSLTIQCQVDSQVTMMFWYRQQPGQSLTLIATANQGSEATYESGFVIDKFPISRPNLTFSTLTVSNMSPEDSSIYLCSVLGQGSGNTIYFGEGSWLTVV.

The chain uses TRBV29-1 and TRBJ2-7; TRBD1 agrees at 8 bases. The CDR3 consists of 14 residues. With 5 bases clipped from V and 4 bases from J, the junction kept 10 bases outside the gene matches. CDR1 and CDR2 from the germline V gene are SQVTM and ANQGSEA. CDR3 loop: CSVPVGQGRYEQYF. CDR3 coding DNA: TGCAGCGTTCCTGTAGGACAGGGTCGGTACGAGCAGTACTTC.

The V and J genes are TRBV4-2 and TRBJ2-7; maybe TRBD1 (5 bases). CDR3 length equals 16 residues. V lost 5 bases to trimming and J lost 0 bases, with 17 bases between them. The germline V gene has CDR1 LGHNA and CDR2 YNFKEQ. Written as DNA, the CDR3 is TGTGCCAGCAGCGTGGGAAGGGGAACAACCTCCTACGAGCAGTACTTC. Encoded protein: CASSVGRGTTSYEQYF.

The genes are TRBV7-2 and TRBJ1-5, with a possible D match to TRBD1 (5 bases). This CDR3 is built from 15 residues. CDR1 is SGHTA and CDR2 is FQGNSA in the germline V gene. The V gene lost 1 base and the J gene lost 2 bases, with 9 bases spanning the gap. This chain's CDR3 is CASSLDGGGNQPQHF. The CDR3 nucleotides read TGTGCCAGCAGCTTAGACGGGGGAGGCAATCAGCCCCAGCATTTT.

CDR3 in DNA: TGCGCCAGTTCCGGGGGACTAACCTACAATGAGCAGTTCTTC. It is translated as CASSGGLTYNEQFF. The genes are TRBV5-1 and TRBJ2-1, with 7 bases lining up with TRBD2. The CDR3 has 14 amino acids. Germline assignment: CDR1 SGHRS and CDR2 YFSETQ. V lost 8 bases to trimming and J lost 2 bases; unmatched junction nucleotides: 7.

This clone was counted a few times. CDR3 DNA: TGTGCCAGCAGCCCAGGGGACAGGGGGGCGGAAGAGACCCAGTACTTC. Translation: CASSPGDRGAEETQYF. The chain joins TRBV11-3 to TRBJ2-5; 11 positions match TRBD1. With V trimmed by 5 bases and J by 3 bases, 8 bases remained unmatched. The CDR3 loop spans 16 amino acids. The V gene's germline CDR1 is SGHNT and CDR2 YENEEA.

The chain links TRBV5-4 to TRBJ2-1; D is possibly TRBD1 (6 bases). Germline V CDR1 and CDR2: SGHNT, YYREEE (reference sequence). The V gene lost 0 bases and the J gene lost 9 bases, with 13 bases spanning the gap. The CDR3 covers 14 residues. CDR3 residues: CASSLVGQWAEQFF. DNA for the CDR3: TGTGCCAGCAGCTTGGTCGGACAGTGGGCTGAGCAGTTCTTC. The whole variable domain, remainder taken from reference TRBV5-4 and TRBJ2-1, is ETGVTQSPTHLIKTRGQQVTLRCSSQSGHNTVSWYQQALGQGPQFIFQYYREEENGRGNFPPRFSGLQFPNYSSELNVNALELDDSALYLCASSLVGQWAEQFFGPGTRLTVL.

This chain uses TRBV27 with TRBJ1-6, with unresolved D. The germline V gene has CDR1 MNHEY and CDR2 SMNVEV (reference sequence). V was cut by 3 bases and J by 9 bases, with 12 bases left in between. This CDR3 contains 14 residues. The CDR3 spells CASSFEGWSSPLHF. CDR3 nucleotides: TGTGCCAGCAGTTTTGAGGGATGGAGTTCACCCCTCCACTTT.

The gene calls are TRBV9 and TRBJ2-7, with D unresolved. From germline, CDR1 is SGDLS and CDR2 YYNGEE. The CDR3 spans 14 residues. Trimming removed 6 bases at V and 1 base at J, with 14 bases between. In nucleotides, the CDR3 is TGTGCCAGCAAACGAGACGACATTTCCTACGAGCAGTACTTC. It translates to CASKRDDISYEQYF.

The V gene is TRBV29-1, the J gene TRBJ2-7; D unclear. Germline values: CDR1 SQVTM, CDR2 ANQGSEA. Trimming stripped 0 bases from V and 6 bases from J, with 6 bases between. The CDR3 length is 11 residues. CDR3 sequence reads: CSVEERLEQYF. CDR3 DNA sequence: TGCAGCGTTGAAGAGAGGCTCGAGCAGTACTTC.

This clone was found once. The rearrangement links TRBV20-1 to TRBJ2-5; D unclear. The CDR3 consists of 11 residues. Germline V gives CDR1 DFQATT, CDR2 SNEGSKA (reference sequence). V was shortened by 5 bases and J by 5 bases, with 9 bases between the two germline ends. In DNA, the CDR3 is TGCAGTGCTTCCCCGTCGGAGACCCAGTACTTC. It yields the protein CSASPSETQYF.

This clone was recorded a few times. This rearrangement joins TRBV2 to TRBJ1-1; 9 bases are shared with TRBD1. Trimming removed 3 bases from V and 1 base from J; junction bases left unmatched: 3. CDR3 length: 15 amino acids. In germline, CDR1 is SNHLY, CDR2 FYNNEI. CDR3 bases: TGTGCCAGCAGTGACATGGGACAGGGGAACACTGAAGCTTTCTTT. This sequence encodes CASSDMGQGNTEAFF.